This T cell receptor (beta chain) came from a study of blood T cell repertoires in COVID-19. Sequencing used immunoSEQ multiplex PCR; TCRdb keeps in-frame clones, though not all of them. The data hold approximately 160,000 clones, with over 75% observed a single time. This clone is a singleton in its sample. The clonotype was recovered from a man aged 60-69 years with active or convalescent COVID-19. The sequencing input was peripheral blood.

CDR3 sequence: CASSAPPMGDEQFF. The CDR3 nucleotides read TGTGCCAGCAGCGCACCGCCTATGGGCGATGAGCAGTTCTTC. V is TRBV11-2 and J is TRBJ2-1; D is unresolved. This CDR3 spans 14 amino acids. V was pared by 5 bases and J by 8 bases, with 16 bases between. From germline, CDR1 is SGHAT and CDR2 FQNNGV.